Below are 18 T cell receptor beta chains sequenced from a single sample in a study of glioma-infiltrating T cells after dendritic cell vaccination. Produced via immunoSEQ multiplex PCR; TCRdb's table is partial and in-frame only. The table records 90,000 to 95,000 clones, about 81% of them present only once. Described time point: after dendritic cell vaccination, including at tumor progression/relapse. The source was blood, collected after dendritic cell vaccination. The origin of the receptors is a human donor with glioblastoma.

V is TRBV27 and J is TRBJ2-7; 10 bases are shared with TRBD1. V was pared by 5 bases and J by 5 bases, with 9 bases of the junction left unmatched. CDR1 and CDR2 (germline): MNHEY, SMNVEV (reference sequence). The CDR3 length is 15 residues. The CDR3 sequence: CASSPRTGGIHEQYV. The CDR3, as DNA: TGTGCCAGCAGTCCGCGGACAGGGGGAATCCACGAGCAGTACGTC.

The chain employs TRBV18 and TRBJ2-1; 12 bases are shared with TRBD2. The germline CDR1 and CDR2 sequences are KGHSH and LQKENI. This CDR3 has 15 residues. V trimming: 2 bases; J trimming: 5 bases; junction bases outside the gene matches: 1. CDR3: CASSPRLAGDNEQFF. The CDR3 region has the DNA TGTGCCAGCTCACCAAGACTAGCGGGAGACAATGAGCAGTTCTTC.

This sequence joins TRBV5-5 and TRBJ2-7; D might be TRBD2 (6 bases). The germline V gene encodes CDR1 SGHKS and CDR2 YYEKEE (reference sequence). V gave up 0 bases and J gave up 7 bases, with 20 bases separating them. This CDR3 has 16 residues. The CDR3 region is CASSLEASGLSWEQYV. CDR3 in DNA: TGTGCCAGCAGCTTGGAGGCGAGCGGGTTAAGTTGGGAGCAGTACGTC.

The V call is TRBV7-9, the J call TRBJ2-7; possible D gene TRBD1, 6 bases. Germline V CDR1 and CDR2: SEHNR, FQNEAQ (reference sequence). The V gene lost 4 bases and the J gene lost 5 bases, with 12 bases spanning the gap. The CDR3 runs to 13 residues. The CDR3, as DNA: TGTGCCAGCAGCTCAAACCACAGGGACGAGCAGTACTTC. It yields the protein CASSSNHRDEQYF.

The J gene is TRBJ1-2, the V gene TRBV6-6, with D tentatively TRBD1 (6 bases). Germline CDR1 and CDR2: MNHNY and SVGAGI (reference sequence). Trimming stripped 4 bases from V and 6 bases from J, with 21 bases between. This CDR3 contains 16 residues. This CDR3 is CASSFGLAGVSDGYTF. CDR3 DNA sequence: TGTGCCAGCAGTTTTGGCCTGGCAGGGGTCTCGGATGGCTACACCTTC.

This rearrangement joins TRBV5-1 to TRBJ1-4; 8 nucleotides line up with TRBD1. Germline V lookup: CDR1 SGHRS, CDR2 YFSETQ. V lost 0 bases, J lost 5 bases, and 0 bases stayed unmatched. The CDR3 has 14 amino acids. The CDR3 nucleotides read TGCGCCAGCAGCTTGGGGACAGGGAATGAAAAACTGTTTTTT. Translation: CASSLGTGNEKLFF. Full variable domain (missing parts from reference TRBV5-1 and TRBJ1-4): KAGVTQTPRYLIKTRGQQVTLSCSPISGHRSVSWYQQTPGQGLQFLFEYFSETQRNKGNFPGRFSGRQFSNSRSEMNVSTLELGDSALYLCASSLGTGNEKLFFGSGTQLSVL.

The chain employs TRBV5-6 and TRBJ1-2, with D unresolved. Germline CDR1 reads SGHDT; CDR2 reads YYEEEE. V was cut by 0 bases and J by 5 bases, with 11 bases left in between. The length of the CDR3 is 14 residues. DNA for the CDR3: TGTGCCAGCAGCTTGGGTGGAGGGTTTTATGGCTACACCTTC. It yields the protein CASSLGGGFYGYTF.

The chain couples TRBV19 to TRBJ1-5, with TRBD1 identical over 10 bases. This CDR3 has 19 residues. J lost 3 bases, V lost 4 bases, and 15 bases had no gene match. The germline gives CDR1 LNHDA, CDR2 SQIVND (reference sequence). The CDR3 DNA is TGTGCCAGTAGTAGAGAGACAGGGGGCGTTTCTGGGACCAATCAGCCCCAGCATTTT. Amino acid sequence: CASSRETGGVSGTNQPQHF.

The table lists this clone with a few counts. The V call is TRBV4-1, the J call TRBJ2-4; TRBD2 might be the D (5 bases). The CDR3 spans 16 residues. Per the germline V gene, CDR1 is MGHRA and CDR2 is YSYEKL. Deletions cut 2 bases from V and 0 bases from J, with 11 bases between. The CDR3 loop is CASSQLRETAKNIQYF. The DNA for the CDR3 is TGCGCCAGCAGCCAATTAAGGGAGACAGCCAAAAACATTCAGTACTTC.

The J gene is TRBJ1-5, the V gene TRBV18, with 10 bases identical to TRBD1. The CDR3 is made up of 13 amino acids. The trim removed 5 bases at V and 6 bases at J, leaving 1 base unmatched. The germline gives CDR1 KGHSH, CDR2 LQKENI. The CDR3: CASSGTGAQPQHF. The DNA of the CDR3 is TGTGCCAGCTCAGGGACAGGGGCTCAGCCCCAGCATTTT.

This clone was observed many times. The chain couples TRBV10-2 to TRBJ1-5, with D possibly being TRBD1 (5 bases). The CDR3 sequence is 13 residues long. The V gene lost 7 bases and the J gene lost 5 bases, with 12 bases spanning the gap. Germline V lookup: CDR1 WSHSY, CDR2 SAAADI. The CDR3 DNA sequence: TGCGCCAGCAATCAGGGAACCTATCAGCCCCAGCATTTT. It codes for CASNQGTYQPQHF.

This clone has a single count. This CDR3 is CASSESIQTQGSTGELFF. DNA for the CDR3: TGCGCCAGCAGTGAGTCGATCCAAACACAGGGTTCCACCGGGGAGCTGTTTTTT. The J gene is TRBJ2-2, the V gene TRBV10-1; D possibly corresponds to TRBD1 (6 bases). The V gene's germline CDR1 is WNHNN and CDR2 SYGVQD (reference sequence). The CDR3 spans 18 residues. V lost 0 bases and J lost 4, with 18 bases in between.

The chain is built from TRBV5-6 and TRBJ2-6, with D unclear. This CDR3 is 17 amino acids long. The ends were cut back, 1 base at V and 2 bases at J, with 13 bases in the middle. The V gene's germline CDR1 is SGHDT and CDR2 YYEEEE. For the CDR3, the DNA is TGTGCCAGCAGCTTGTTCGGTTATCTAACTGGGGCCAACGTCCTGACTTTC. Translating gives CASSLFGYLTGANVLTF.

The V call is TRBV4-2, the J call TRBJ1-1; no firm D call. This CDR3 has 16 residues. Germline CDR1 LGHNA, CDR2 YNFKEQ. V was shortened by 3 bases and J by 0 bases, with 14 bases between the two germline ends. The CDR3 bases are TGTGCCAGCAGCCAGGAGGCAAGTAAAATGAACACTGAAGCTTTCTTT. Amino acid sequence: CASSQEASKMNTEAFF.

This chain links TRBV6-6 with TRBJ1-3, with D perhaps matching TRBD1 (5 bases). Germline-derived CDR1 and CDR2 are MNHNY and SVGAGI (reference sequence). The CDR3 consists of 14 residues. V was cut by 4 bases and J by 0 bases, with 7 bases left in between. DNA for the CDR3: TGTGCCAGCAGTTCAGGGCCCTCTGGAAACACCATATATTTT. The encoded protein is CASSSGPSGNTIYF.

V usage is TRBV5-1 and J usage is TRBJ2-2; 9 bases are shared with TRBD2. Germline V gene data show CDR1 as SGHRS and CDR2 as YFSETQ. The CDR3 runs to 16 residues. Trimming removed 0 bases from V and 5 bases from J; junction bases left unmatched: 5. The CDR3 nucleotides are TGCGCCAGCAGCTTGGGACTAGCGGCGAGTACCGGGGAGCTGTTTTTT. The encoded protein is CASSLGLAASTGELFF.

The chain combines TRBV18 with TRBJ2-1, with 9 bases aligning to TRBD2. CDR3 length equals 16 residues. Trimming at V came to 1 base and at J to 12 bases, leaving 13 bases not matched to a gene. Germline values: CDR1 KGHSH, CDR2 LQKENI. The CDR3 protein is CASSPRWLAGIGWQFF. In nucleotides, the CDR3 is TGTGCCAGCTCACCACGGTGGCTAGCGGGAATTGGGTGGCAGTTCTTC.

This rearrangement joins TRBV28 to TRBJ1-2; tentative D call: TRBD1 (5 bases). The germline V gene has CDR1 MDHEN and CDR2 SYDVKM. Trimming removed 8 bases at V and 5 bases at J, with 12 bases between. The CDR3 consists of 12 residues. CDR3 in amino acids: CASESRGYGYTF. The CDR3 DNA is TGTGCCAGCGAATCGCGGGGGTATGGCTACACCTTC.